The clone carrying this TCR beta chain was counted between two and nine times. The antigen is not known. This sample was included in a study of T-cell memory formation after mild COVID-19. Whole-study findings and limits: Shrinking CD4+ clones were chiefly CM and EM; CD8+ ones were chiefly EMRA. Day 15 to 85 contracting clones showed balanced CD4/CD8; later expanders leaned CD4+. Cross-reactive memory apparently joined, as some responding clones appeared in pre-infection memory.

Germline CDR1 is SGHVS and CDR2 is FQNEAQ. With V trimmed by 7 bases and J by 3 bases, 12 bases remained unmatched. The CDR3 extends over 16 amino acids. One entry per CDR3 protein, called by TCRdb with MiXCR from the 5' RACE reads. The data show about 350,000 distinct CDR3 sequences, about 13% seen once. The source of this sequence is a man between 18 and 35 years old who had mild COVID-19 (a few samples of this study predate the infection). Cell type and time point are not known. This chain connects TRBV7-8 to TRBJ2-7; 10 nucleotides match TRBD1. Sequencing input: PBMCs or a T cell subset sorted from them (not recorded which). CDR3 coding DNA: TGTGCCAGCACCGAGGAAGGGACAGGGGTTTTCTACGAGCAGTACTTC. Protein sequence: CASTEEGTGVFYEQYF.